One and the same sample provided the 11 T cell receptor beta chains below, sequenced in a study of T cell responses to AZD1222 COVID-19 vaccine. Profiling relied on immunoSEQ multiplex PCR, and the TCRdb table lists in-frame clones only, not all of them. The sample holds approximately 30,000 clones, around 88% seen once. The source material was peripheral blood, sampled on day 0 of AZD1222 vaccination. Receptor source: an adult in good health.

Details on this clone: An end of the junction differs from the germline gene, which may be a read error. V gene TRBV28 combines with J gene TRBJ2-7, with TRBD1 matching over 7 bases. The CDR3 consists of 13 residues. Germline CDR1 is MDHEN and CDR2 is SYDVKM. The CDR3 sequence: CACRRQGSYEQYF. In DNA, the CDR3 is TGTGCCTGCAGACGACAGGGTTCCTACGAGCAGTACTTC.

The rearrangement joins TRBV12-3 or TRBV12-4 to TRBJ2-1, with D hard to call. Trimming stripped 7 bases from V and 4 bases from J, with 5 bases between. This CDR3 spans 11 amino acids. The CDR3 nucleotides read TGTGCCAGCACCTCATACAATGAGCAGTTCTTC. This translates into CASTSYNEQFF.

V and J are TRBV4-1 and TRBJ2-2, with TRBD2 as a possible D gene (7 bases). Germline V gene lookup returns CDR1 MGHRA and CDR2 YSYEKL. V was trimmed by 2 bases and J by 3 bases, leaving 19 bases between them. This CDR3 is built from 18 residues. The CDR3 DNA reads TGCGCCAGCAGCCAAAGGGGGGCGTCGCGGGAGTACACCGGGGAGCTGTTTTTT. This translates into CASSQRGASREYTGELFF.

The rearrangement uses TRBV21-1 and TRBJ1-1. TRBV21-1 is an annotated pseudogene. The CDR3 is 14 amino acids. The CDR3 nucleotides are TGTGCCAGCACCCTTCTTCCGGGGAACACTGAAGCTTTCTTT. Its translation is CASTLLPGNTEAFF.

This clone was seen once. CDR3 DNA: TGTGCCAGCTCACCACCGGAAACTAGCGGGATCGGAGATACGCAGTATTTT. This encodes CASSPPETSGIGDTQYF. The rearrangement uses TRBV18 and TRBJ2-3; 10 bases agree with TRBD2. This CDR3 comprises 17 residues. Germline trimming cut 0 bases from V and 5 bases from J; bases unmatched to any gene: 8. Germline assignment: CDR1 KGHSH and CDR2 LQKENI.

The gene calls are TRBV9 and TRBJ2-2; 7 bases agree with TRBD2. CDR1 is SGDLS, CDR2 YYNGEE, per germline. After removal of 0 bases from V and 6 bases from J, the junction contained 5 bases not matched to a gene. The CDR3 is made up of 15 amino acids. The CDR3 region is CASSVEGSGAGELFF. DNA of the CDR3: TGTGCCAGCAGCGTAGAGGGGAGCGGGGCCGGGGAGCTGTTTTTT.

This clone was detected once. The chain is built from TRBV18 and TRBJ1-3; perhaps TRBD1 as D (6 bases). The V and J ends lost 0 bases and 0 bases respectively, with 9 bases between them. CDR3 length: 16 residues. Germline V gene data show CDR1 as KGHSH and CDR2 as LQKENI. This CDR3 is CASSPPNRDSGNTIYF. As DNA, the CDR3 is TGTGCCAGCTCACCACCCAACAGGGACTCTGGAAACACCATATATTTT.

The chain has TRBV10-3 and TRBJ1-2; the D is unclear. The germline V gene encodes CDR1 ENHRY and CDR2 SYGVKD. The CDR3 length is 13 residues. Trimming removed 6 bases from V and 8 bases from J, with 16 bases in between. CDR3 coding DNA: TGTGCCATCAGCCCGGACGGGATTAGAGGCTACACCTTC. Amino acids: CAISPDGIRGYTF.

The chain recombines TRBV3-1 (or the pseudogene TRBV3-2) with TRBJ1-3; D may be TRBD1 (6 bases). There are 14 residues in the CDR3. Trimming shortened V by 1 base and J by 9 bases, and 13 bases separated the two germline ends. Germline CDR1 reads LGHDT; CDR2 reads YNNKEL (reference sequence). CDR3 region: CASSQGTQGSTIYF. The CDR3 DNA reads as TGTGCCAGCAGCCAAGGGACCCAGGGGTCCACCATATATTTT.

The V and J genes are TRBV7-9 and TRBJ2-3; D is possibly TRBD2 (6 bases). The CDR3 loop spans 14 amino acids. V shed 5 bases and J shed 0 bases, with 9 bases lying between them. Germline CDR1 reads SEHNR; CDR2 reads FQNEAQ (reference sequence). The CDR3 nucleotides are TGTGCCAGCAGCATCGGGACTAGCACAGATACGCAGTATTTT. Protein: CASSIGTSTDTQYF.

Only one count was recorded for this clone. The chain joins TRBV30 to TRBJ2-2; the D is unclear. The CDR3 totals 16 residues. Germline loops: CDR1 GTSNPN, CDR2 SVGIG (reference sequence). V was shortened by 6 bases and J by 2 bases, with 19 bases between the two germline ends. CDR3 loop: CACPKDQDSNTGELFF. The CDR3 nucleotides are TGTGCCTGCCCCAAAGATCAGGATTCCAACACCGGGGAGCTGTTTTTT.